Following are 2 T cell receptor beta chains from one sample sequenced in a study of blood T cell repertoires in COVID-19 (dated by TCRdb to 2019 to 2021). The library was built by means of the immunoSEQ multiplex PCR assay. Imported from immuneACCESS, the table was reduced by TCRdb to in-frame sequences with V and J called. These copies leave out some clones; in studies compared against another copy, an unresolved V gene accounts for under half, and the cause of the remainder is not known. The sample table lists under 300,000 clones, over 80% of them with a count of one. Around 3.1% of the sample is held by the ten biggest clonotypes. The sequencing input was PBMCs or T cells enriched from blood (not recorded which). These receptors were collected from a woman between 35 and 50 years old who had been exposed to COVID-19.

The CDR3 DNA reads TGTGCCAGCAGCCTCCTTACCGCCGGGACTGATAATTCACCCCTCCACTTT. It specifies CASSLLTAGTDNSPLHF. The chain is built from TRBV13 and TRBJ1-6; D perhaps matches TRBD1 (5 bases). The CDR3 runs 17 residues. Germline loops: CDR1 PRHDT, CDR2 FYEKMQ (reference sequence). The V end was cut by 5 bases, the J end by 5 bases, with 19 bases between.

This clone was picked up many times. CDR3 sequence: CASSEGGQLEAFF. CDR3 nucleotide sequence: TGTGCCAGCAGTGAGGGGGGACAGCTTGAAGCTTTCTTT. The rearrangement links TRBV6-1 to TRBJ1-1, with 7 bases matching TRBD1. The CDR3 is 13 residues long. Unmatched junction bases numbered 5, after V lost 3 bases and J lost 7 bases. Germline values: CDR1 MNHNS, CDR2 SASEGT.